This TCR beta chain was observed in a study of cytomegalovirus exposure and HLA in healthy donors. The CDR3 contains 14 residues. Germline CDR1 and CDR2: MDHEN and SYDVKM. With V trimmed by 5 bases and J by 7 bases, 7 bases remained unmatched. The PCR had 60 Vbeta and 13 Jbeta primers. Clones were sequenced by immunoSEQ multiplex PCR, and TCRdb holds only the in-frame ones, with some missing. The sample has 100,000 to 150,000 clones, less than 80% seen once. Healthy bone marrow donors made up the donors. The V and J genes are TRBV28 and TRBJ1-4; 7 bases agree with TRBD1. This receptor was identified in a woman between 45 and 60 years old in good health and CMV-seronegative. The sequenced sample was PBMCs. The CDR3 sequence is CASSGTALGEKLFF. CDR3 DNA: TGTGCCAGCAGTGGGACAGCCCTAGGTGAAAAACTGTTTTTT.